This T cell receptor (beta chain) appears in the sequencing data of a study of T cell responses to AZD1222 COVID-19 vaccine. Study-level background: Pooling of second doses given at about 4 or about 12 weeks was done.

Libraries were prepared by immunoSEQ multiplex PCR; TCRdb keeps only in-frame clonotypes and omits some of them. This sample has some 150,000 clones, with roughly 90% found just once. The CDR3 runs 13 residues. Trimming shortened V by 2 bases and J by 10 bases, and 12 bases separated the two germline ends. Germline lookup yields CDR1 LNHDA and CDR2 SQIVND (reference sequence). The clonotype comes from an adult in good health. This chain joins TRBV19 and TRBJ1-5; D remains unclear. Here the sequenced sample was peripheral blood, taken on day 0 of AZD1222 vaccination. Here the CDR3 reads CASSITSLNPQHF. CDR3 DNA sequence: TGTGCCAGTAGTATAACTTCTTTAAATCCCCAGCATTTT.